These T cell receptor beta chains were read from a single sample in a study of cytomegalovirus exposure and HLA in healthy donors. TCRdb's copy holds only in-frame clones and misses some; the assay was immunoSEQ multiplex PCR. The sample lists some 180,000 clones; roughly 80% were seen once. The sequencing input was PBMCs. The receptor set was obtained from a woman between 18 and 30 years old in good health and CMV-seronegative. Both conserved end residues are part of each CDR3. The order of the fields is CDR3 protein, CDR3 DNA, D gene, J gene, clone size, V gene. D genes are given only for firm matches. Size is omitted from some rows. Given values are once, few, many or a class for expanded clones.

CDR3: CSVGGHDRGGEQYF
DNA: TGCAGCGTGGGGGGTCACGACAGGGGAGGCGAGCAGTACTTC
D: TRBD1
J: TRBJ2-7
size: NA
V: TRBV29-1

CDR3: CASSFSAGEYEQYF
DNA: TGTGCCAGCAGCTTTTCCGCGGGGGAGTACGAGCAGTACTTC
D: TRBD2
J: TRBJ2-7
size: NA
V: TRBV5-6

CDR3: CASSPGLAASEQFF
DNA: TGTGCCAGCAGTCCGGGACTAGCCGCTAGTGAGCAGTTCTTC
D: TRBD2
J: TRBJ2-1
size: NA
V: TRBV6-5

CDR3: CASSTGTSGTPREQYF
DNA: TGTGCCAGCAGTACTGGGACTAGCGGGACTCCGAGGGAGCAGTACTTC
D: TRBD2
J: TRBJ2-7
size: few
V: TRBV28

CDR3: CASSLDGGNYEQYF
DNA: TGTGCCAGCAGCTTAGATGGGGGGAACTACGAGCAGTACTTC
D: NA
J: TRBJ2-7
size: once
V: TRBV7-2

CDR3: CASSYSGERESDEQFF
DNA: TGTGCCAGCAGTTACTCCGGCGAGCGGGAGTCCGATGAGCAGTTCTTC
D: TRBD2
J: TRBJ2-1
size: NA
V: TRBV6-6

CDR3: CASITGGGNSPLHF
DNA: TGTGCCAGTATAACAGGGGGCGGTAATTCACCCCTCCACTTT
D: TRBD1
J: TRBJ1-6
size: few
V: TRBV2

CDR3: CASSSDGTGAETQYF
DNA: TGTGCCAGCAGCTCCGACGGGACAGGGGCGGAGACCCAGTACTTC
D: TRBD1
J: TRBJ2-5
size: NA
V: TRBV7-2

CDR3: CASSYTGGSETQYF
DNA: TGTGCCAGCAGCTACACAGGGGGCTCAGAGACCCAGTACTTC
D: TRBD1
J: TRBJ2-5
size: NA
V: TRBV7-9

CDR3: CSSSRTSGYYNEQFF
DNA: TGTTCCAGCAGCCGGACTAGCGGATACTACAATGAGCAGTTCTTC
D: TRBD2
J: TRBJ2-1
size: NA
V: TRBV7-9

CDR3: CASSSSPGYVNTQYF
DNA: TGTGCCAGCAGTTCCAGCCCAGGGTATGTAAATACGCAGTATTTT
D: NA
J: TRBJ2-3
size: once
V: TRBV6-5

CDR3: CASSQDSWGGQGGNTIYF
DNA: TGCGCCAGCAGCCAAGATAGTTGGGGAGGACAGGGTGGAAACACCATATATTTT
D: TRBD1
J: TRBJ1-3
size: NA
V: TRBV4-1

CDR3: CASSPDSYQPQHF
DNA: TGTGCCAGCAGTCCCGACAGCTACCAGCCCCAGCATTTT
D: NA
J: TRBJ1-5
size: NA
V: TRBV27

CDR3: CASRKAGYGDGYTF
DNA: TGTGCCAGCAGAAAGGCAGGGTATGGCGATGGCTACACCTTC
D: NA
J: TRBJ1-2
size: NA
V: TRBV27

CDR3: CASSIDRGAGGYTF
DNA: TGTGCCAGCAGCATCGACAGGGGGGCAGGGGGCTACACCTTC
D: TRBD1
J: TRBJ1-2
size: NA
V: TRBV11-3

CDR3: CASSIVYGGGDQPQHF
DNA: TGTGCCAGTAGTATAGTTTACGGAGGGGGCGACCAGCCCCAGCATTTT
D: TRBD1
J: TRBJ1-5
size: NA
V: TRBV19

CDR3: CASKGGPGDTEAFF
DNA: TGCGCCAGCAAGGGGGGGCCCGGGGACACTGAAGCTTTCTTT
D: NA
J: TRBJ1-1
size: few
V: TRBV10-1

CDR3: CASSYRSNQPQHF
DNA: TGTGCCAGCAGTTACAGGAGCAATCAGCCCCAGCATTTT
D: NA
J: TRBJ1-5
size: NA
V: TRBV27

CDR3: CASTRTSQETQYF
DNA: TGTGCCAGCACCCGGACTAGCCAAGAGACCCAGTACTTC
D: TRBD2
J: TRBJ2-5
size: once
V: TRBV7-2

CDR3: CASSLQGARYGYTF
DNA: TGTGCCAGCAGCTTGCAGGGGGCTCGGTATGGCTACACCTTC
D: TRBD1
J: TRBJ1-2
size: NA
V: TRBV7-2

CDR3: CASSVGQGRLTEAFF
DNA: TGTGCCAGTAGTGTAGGACAGGGGAGGCTCACTGAAGCTTTCTTT
D: TRBD1
J: TRBJ1-1
size: NA
V: TRBV19

CDR3: CASSLLGPDTQYF
DNA: TGTGCCAGCAGTTTACTAGGCCCAGATACGCAGTATTTT
D: NA
J: TRBJ2-3
size: NA
V: TRBV27